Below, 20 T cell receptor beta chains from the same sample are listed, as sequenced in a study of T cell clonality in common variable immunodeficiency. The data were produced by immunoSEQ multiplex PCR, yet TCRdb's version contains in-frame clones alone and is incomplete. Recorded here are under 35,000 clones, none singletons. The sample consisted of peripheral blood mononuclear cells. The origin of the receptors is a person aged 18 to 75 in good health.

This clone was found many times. The part of the CDR3 DNA that was read is TGTGCCAGCAGCCGCGGGGGAGCTCTCCTGGGGGAGACC. As protein: CASSRGGALLGET. The entire CDR3 sequence reads CASSRGGALLGETQYF. This chain links TRBV6-2 or TRBV6-3 with TRBJ2-5; 7 positions agree with TRBD2. The missing CDR3 end, 3 residues past where the read stops, is filled in from the germline J gene. The CDR3 loop spans 16 amino acids. Trimming at V came to 6 bases and at J to 5 bases, leaving 15 bases not matched to a gene. Germline V gene sequence: CDR1 MNHEY, CDR2 SVGEGT.

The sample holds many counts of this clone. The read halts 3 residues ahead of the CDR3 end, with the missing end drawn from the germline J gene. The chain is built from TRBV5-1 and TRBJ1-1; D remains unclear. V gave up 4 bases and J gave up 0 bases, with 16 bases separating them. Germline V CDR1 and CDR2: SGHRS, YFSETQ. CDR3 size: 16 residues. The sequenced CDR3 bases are TGCGCCAGCAGCCTGGGAGGGTTAGAATTGAACACTGAA. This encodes CASSLGGLELNTE. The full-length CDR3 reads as CASSLGGLELNTEAFF.

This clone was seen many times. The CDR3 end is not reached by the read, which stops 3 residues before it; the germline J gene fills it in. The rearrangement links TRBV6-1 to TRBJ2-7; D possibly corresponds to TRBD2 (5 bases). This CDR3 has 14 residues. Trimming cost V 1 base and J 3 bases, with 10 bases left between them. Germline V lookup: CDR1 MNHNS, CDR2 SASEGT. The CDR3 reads CASSEGTYLYEQYF. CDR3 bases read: TGTGCCAGCAGTGAAGGGACTTATCTCTACGAG.

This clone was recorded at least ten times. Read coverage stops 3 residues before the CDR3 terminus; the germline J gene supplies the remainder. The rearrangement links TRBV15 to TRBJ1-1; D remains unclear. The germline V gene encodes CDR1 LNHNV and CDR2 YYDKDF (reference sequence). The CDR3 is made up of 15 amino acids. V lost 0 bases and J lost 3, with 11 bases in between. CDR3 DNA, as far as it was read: TGTGCCACCAGCAGAGATAGGGCCCCCGACACTGAA. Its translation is CATSRDRAPDTE. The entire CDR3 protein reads CATSRDRAPDTEAFF. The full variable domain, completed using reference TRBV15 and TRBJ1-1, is DAMVIQNPRYQVTQFGKPVTLSCSQTLNHNVMYWYQQKSSQAPKLLFHYYDKDFNNEADTPDNFQSRRPNTSFCFLDIRSPGLGDTAMYLCATSRDRAPDTEAFFGQGTRLTVV.

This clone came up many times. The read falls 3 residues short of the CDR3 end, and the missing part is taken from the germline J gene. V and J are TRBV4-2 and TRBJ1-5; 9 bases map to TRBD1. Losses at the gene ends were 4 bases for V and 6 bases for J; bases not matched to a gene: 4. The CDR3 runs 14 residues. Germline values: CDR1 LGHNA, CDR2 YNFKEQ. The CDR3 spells CASSLRTGAQPQHF. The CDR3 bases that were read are TGTGCCAGCAGCCTCCGGACAGGGGCTCAGCCC.

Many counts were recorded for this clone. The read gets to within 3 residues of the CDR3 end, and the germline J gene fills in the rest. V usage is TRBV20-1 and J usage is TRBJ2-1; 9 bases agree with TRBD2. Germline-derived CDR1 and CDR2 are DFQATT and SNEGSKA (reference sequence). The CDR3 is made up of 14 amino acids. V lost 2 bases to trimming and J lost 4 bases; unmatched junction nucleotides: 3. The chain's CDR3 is CSARRTSAYNEQFF. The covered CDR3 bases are TGCAGTGCTAGAAGGACTAGCGCTTACAATGAG.

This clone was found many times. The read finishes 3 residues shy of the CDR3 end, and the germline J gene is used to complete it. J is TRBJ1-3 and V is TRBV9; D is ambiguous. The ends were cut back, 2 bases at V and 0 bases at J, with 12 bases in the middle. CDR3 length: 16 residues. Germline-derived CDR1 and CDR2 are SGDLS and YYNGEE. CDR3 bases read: TGTGCCAGCAGCGTTCAGGACTCGACCTCTGGAAACACC. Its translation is CASSVQDSTSGNT. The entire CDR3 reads CASSVQDSTSGNTIYF.

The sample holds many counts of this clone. CDR3 loop: CSVKVNSGANVLTF. CDR3 DNA (partial): TGCAGCGTTAAGGTCAACTCTGGGGCCAACGTC. This chain joins TRBV29-1 and TRBJ2-6; no definite D call. From the germline J gene comes the end of the CDR3, since the read stops 3 residues before it. V was clipped by 5 bases and J by 0 bases, with 8 bases between them. Germline V gene data show CDR1 as SQVTM and CDR2 as ANQGSEA. This CDR3 spans 14 amino acids.

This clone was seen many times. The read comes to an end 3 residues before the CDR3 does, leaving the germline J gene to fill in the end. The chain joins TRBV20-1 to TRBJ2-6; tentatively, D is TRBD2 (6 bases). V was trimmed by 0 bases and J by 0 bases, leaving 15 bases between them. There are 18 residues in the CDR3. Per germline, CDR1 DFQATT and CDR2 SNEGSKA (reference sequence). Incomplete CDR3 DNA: TGCAGTGCTAGAGATTTGGTGGGGGGTTCCTCTGGGGCCAACGTC. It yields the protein CSARDLVGGSSGANV. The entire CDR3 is CSARDLVGGSSGANVLTF.

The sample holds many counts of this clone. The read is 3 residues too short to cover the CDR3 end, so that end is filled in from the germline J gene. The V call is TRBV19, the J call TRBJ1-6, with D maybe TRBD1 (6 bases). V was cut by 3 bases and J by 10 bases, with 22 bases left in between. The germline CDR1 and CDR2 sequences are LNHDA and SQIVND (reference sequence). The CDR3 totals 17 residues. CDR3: CASSIPSTARGWSPLHF. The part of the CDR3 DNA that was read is TGTGCCAGTAGTATCCCGAGCACGGCCAGGGGTTGGTCACCC. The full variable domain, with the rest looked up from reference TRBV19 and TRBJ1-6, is DGGITQSPKYLFRKEGQNVTLSCEQNLNHDAMYWYRQDPGQGLRLIYYSQIVNDFQKGDIAEGYSVSREKKESFPLTVTSAQKNPTAFYLCASSIPSTARGWSPLHFGNGTRLTVT.

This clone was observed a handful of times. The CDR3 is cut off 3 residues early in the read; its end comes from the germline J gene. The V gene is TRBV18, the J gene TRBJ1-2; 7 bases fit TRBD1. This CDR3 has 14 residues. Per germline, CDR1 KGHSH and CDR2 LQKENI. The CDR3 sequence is CASSHTTGHDDYTF. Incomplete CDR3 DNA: TGTGCCAGCTCACACACGACAGGGCACGATGAC.

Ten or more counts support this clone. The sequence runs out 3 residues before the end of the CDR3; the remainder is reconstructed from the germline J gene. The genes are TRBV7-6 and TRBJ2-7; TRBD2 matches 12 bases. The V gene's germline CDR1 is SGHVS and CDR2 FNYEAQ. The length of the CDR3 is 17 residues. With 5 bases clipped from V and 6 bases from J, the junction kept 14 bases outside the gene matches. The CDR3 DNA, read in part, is TGTGCCAGCAGCCCCCAGGGGGTCACTAGCGGGGGGACCGAG. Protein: CASSPQGVTSGGTE. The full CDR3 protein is CASSPQGVTSGGTEQYF.

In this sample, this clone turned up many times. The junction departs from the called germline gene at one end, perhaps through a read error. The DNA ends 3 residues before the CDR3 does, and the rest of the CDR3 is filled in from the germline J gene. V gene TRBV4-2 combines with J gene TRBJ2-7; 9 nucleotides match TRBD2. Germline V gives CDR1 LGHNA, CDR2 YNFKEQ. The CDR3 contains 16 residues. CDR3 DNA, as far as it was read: TGCGCCAGCAGCCAAGAGGCGGGGGGGCAGATCTACGAG. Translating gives CASSQEAGGQIYE. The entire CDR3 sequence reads CASSQEAGGQIYEQYF.

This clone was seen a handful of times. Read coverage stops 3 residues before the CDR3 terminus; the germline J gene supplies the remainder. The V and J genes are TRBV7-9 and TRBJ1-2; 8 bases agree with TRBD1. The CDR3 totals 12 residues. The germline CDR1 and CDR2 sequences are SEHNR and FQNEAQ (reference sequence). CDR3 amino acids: CASSGQGHDYTF. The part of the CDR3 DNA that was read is TGTGCCAGCAGCGGACAGGGCCACGAC.

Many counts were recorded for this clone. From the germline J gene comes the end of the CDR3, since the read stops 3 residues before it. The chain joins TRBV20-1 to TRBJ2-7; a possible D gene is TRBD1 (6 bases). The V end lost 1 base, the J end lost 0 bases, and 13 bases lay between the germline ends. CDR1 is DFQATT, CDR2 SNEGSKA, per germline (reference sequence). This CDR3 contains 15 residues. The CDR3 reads CSARGQAPDSYEQYF. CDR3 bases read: TGCAGTGCTAGAGGACAGGCTCCCGACTCCTACGAG.

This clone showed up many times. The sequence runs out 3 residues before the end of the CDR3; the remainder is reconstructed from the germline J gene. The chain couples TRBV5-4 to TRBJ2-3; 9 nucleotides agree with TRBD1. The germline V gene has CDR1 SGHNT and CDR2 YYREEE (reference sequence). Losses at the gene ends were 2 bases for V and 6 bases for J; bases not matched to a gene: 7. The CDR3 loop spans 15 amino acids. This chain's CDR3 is CASSFRDRVRDTQYF. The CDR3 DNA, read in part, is TGTGCCAGCAGCTTTAGGGACAGGGTAAGGGATACG.

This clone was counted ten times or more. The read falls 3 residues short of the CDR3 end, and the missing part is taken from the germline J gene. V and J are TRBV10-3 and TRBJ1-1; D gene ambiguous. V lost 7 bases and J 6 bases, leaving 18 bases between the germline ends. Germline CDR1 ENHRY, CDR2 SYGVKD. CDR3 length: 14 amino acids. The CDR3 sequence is CAITITEYGSEAFF. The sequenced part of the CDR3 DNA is TGTGCCATCACTATAACAGAGTATGGGTCTGAA.

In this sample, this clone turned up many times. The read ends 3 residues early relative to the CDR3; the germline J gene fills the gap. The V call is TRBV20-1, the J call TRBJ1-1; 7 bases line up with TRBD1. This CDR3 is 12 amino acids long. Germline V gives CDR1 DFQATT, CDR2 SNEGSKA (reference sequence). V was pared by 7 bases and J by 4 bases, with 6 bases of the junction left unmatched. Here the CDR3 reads CSVAQGITEAFF. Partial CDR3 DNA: TGCAGTGTCGCACAGGGGATCACTGAA.

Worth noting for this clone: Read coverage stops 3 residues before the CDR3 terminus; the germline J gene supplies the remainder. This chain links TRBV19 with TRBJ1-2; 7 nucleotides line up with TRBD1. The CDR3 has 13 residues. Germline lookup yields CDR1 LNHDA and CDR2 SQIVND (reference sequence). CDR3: CATRGYEGYDYTF. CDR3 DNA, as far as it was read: TGTGCCACCAGGGGGTATGAGGGATACGAC.

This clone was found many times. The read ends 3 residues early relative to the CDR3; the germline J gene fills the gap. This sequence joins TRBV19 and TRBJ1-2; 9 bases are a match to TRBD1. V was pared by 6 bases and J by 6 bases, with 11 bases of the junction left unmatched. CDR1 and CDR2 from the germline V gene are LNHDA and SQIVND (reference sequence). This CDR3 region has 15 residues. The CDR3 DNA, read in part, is TGTGCCAGTAGAGAGGACAGGGGCTCCGTTGATGGC. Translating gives CASREDRGSVDG. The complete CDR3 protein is CASREDRGSVDGYTF.